These 24 T cell receptor beta chains were sequenced from one sample in a study of response to subunit inactivated influenza vaccine. TCRdb reanalysed the RT-PCR reads using MiXCR and keeps one entry per CDR3 protein. Counted here are about 620,000 distinct CDR3 sequences, about an eighth occurring once; the ten biggest clones make up 10% to 13%. Sequencing used PBMCs from blood, obtained on the day of vaccination. These receptor sequences come from a man in his fifties or sixties who received an inactivated influenza vaccine.

The chain employs TRBV20-1 and TRBJ2-1, with D possibly being TRBD2 (5 bases). This CDR3 comprises 14 residues. V was cut by 0 bases and J by 10 bases, with 16 bases left in between. CDR1 and CDR2 (germline): DFQATT, SNEGSKA (reference sequence). CDR3 coding DNA: TGCAGTGCTAGAGATGTGGCTAGCAGTACCGAGCAGTTCTTC. This codes for CSARDVASSTEQFF.

The chain is built from TRBV11-2 and TRBJ2-5, with TRBD2 matching over 7 bases. After removal of 0 bases from V and 5 bases from J, the junction contained 3 bases not matched to a gene. The CDR3 sequence is 14 residues long. Per the germline V gene, CDR1 is SGHAT and CDR2 is FQNNGV. The CDR3 nucleotides read TGTGCCAGCAGCTTAGACGGACTAGTGGAGACCCAGTACTTC. Protein product: CASSLDGLVETQYF.

V gene TRBV15 combines with J gene TRBJ2-7; no firm D call. CDR1 is LNHNV, CDR2 YYDKDF, per germline (reference sequence). The CDR3 is made up of 14 amino acids. V was shortened by 0 bases and J by 3 bases, with 9 bases between the two germline ends. DNA for the CDR3: TGTGCCACCAGCAGAGAGGGTGGGGTCTACGAGCAGTACTTC. Amino acids: CATSREGGVYEQYF.

As for this clonotype: At one boundary the junction diverges from the germline segment, which might be a read error. V usage is TRBV4-3 and J usage is TRBJ2-1; unclear D gene. Germline values: CDR1 LGHNA, CDR2 YSLEER. The CDR3 totals 16 residues. CDR3 coding DNA: TGCGCCAGCAGTCAAGATATGGCTAGTTTCCACAATGAGCAGTTCTTC. Protein sequence: CASSQDMASFHNEQFF.

This clonotype was seen only a few times. The rearrangement uses TRBV2 and TRBJ2-7; TRBD2 matches 10 bases. The length of the CDR3 is 15 residues. CDR1 is SNHLY, CDR2 FYNNEI, per germline. J gave up 7 bases and V 6 bases, and 12 bases lay outside the gene matches. The CDR3 region is CASSPLAGAAGEQYF. The CDR3 nucleotides read TGTGCCAGCAGCCCCCTAGCGGGAGCCGCCGGGGAGCAGTACTTC.

Ten or more counts support this clonotype. The chain recombines TRBV5-1 with TRBJ2-7; D is unresolved. Germline V lookup: CDR1 SGHRS, CDR2 YFSETQ. Trimming shortened V by 0 bases and J by 3 bases, and 7 bases separated the two germline ends. The length of the CDR3 is 13 residues. CDR3 amino acids: CASSLDLGYEQYF. The CDR3 DNA reads as TGCGCCAGCAGCTTGGATCTAGGCTACGAGCAGTACTTC.

This clonotype appeared many times. The chain recombines TRBV4-2 with TRBJ2-1; 8 bases line up with TRBD2. The germline CDR1 and CDR2 sequences are LGHNA and YNFKEQ. With V trimmed by 2 bases and J by 9 bases, 6 bases remained unmatched. The length of the CDR3 is 14 residues. The CDR3 loop is CASSQPPTSVEQFF. The CDR3 region has the DNA TGTGCCAGCAGCCAACCTCCGACTAGCGTTGAGCAGTTCTTC.

The V and J genes are TRBV18 and TRBJ1-3; D remains ambiguous. Trimming cost V 3 bases and J 4 bases, with 10 bases left between them. The CDR3 is 14 residues long. Germline V gene sequence: CDR1 KGHSH, CDR2 LQKENI. The CDR3 is CASSPETTGNTIYF. The CDR3 DNA reads TGTGCCAGCTCACCGGAGACGACGGGAAACACCATATATTTT.

This clonotype was picked up a small number of times. V and J are TRBV7-2 and TRBJ1-1, with D perhaps matching TRBD1 (5 bases). Per germline, CDR1 SGHTA and CDR2 FQGNSA. This CDR3 contains 15 residues. The V end lost 3 bases, the J end lost 4 bases, and 15 bases lay between the germline ends. The CDR3 loop reads CASSFPGAWGTEAFF. CDR3 nucleotides: TGTGCCAGCAGCTTCCCCGGGGCCTGGGGCACTGAAGCTTTCTTT.

A few counts support this clonotype. The rearrangement uses TRBV11-2 and TRBJ2-5; D is ambiguous. Germline V gene data show CDR1 as SGHAT and CDR2 as FQNNGV. V lost 5 bases and J lost 3, with 19 bases in between. There are 16 residues in the CDR3. CDR3 sequence: CASSVGSWGMKETQYF. The CDR3 DNA sequence: TGTGCCAGCAGCGTAGGGTCTTGGGGAATGAAAGAGACCCAGTACTTC.

This clonotype came up a few times. The V gene is TRBV12-3 or TRBV12-4, the J gene TRBJ2-3; 7 nucleotides agree with TRBD1. V gave up 2 bases and J gave up 6 bases; unmatched junction bases: 8. The CDR3 has 15 residues. As DNA, the CDR3 is TGTGCCAGCAGTTTAAGCAGGGGGTACTTTGATACGCAGTATTTT. Translating it yields CASSLSRGYFDTQYF.

The table lists this clonotype with a few counts. This chain links TRBV12-3 or TRBV12-4 with TRBJ1-2; D is unclear. The V end was cut by 2 bases, the J end by 8 bases, with 12 bases between. The CDR3 length is 13 residues. The CDR3 nucleotides read TGTGCCAGCAGTTTAATTCGGAGGGAGGGCTACACCTTC. This gives the protein CASSLIRREGYTF.

The chain is built from TRBV29-1 and TRBJ1-1; a possible D gene is TRBD1 (5 bases). CDR3 length equals 15 residues. CDR1 is SQVTM and CDR2 is ANQGSEA in the germline V gene. Trimming removed 6 bases from V and 1 base from J, with 18 bases in between. CDR3 sequence: CSVKGKLKQNTEAFF. For the CDR3, the DNA is TGCAGCGTGAAGGGGAAGTTGAAGCAGAACACTGAAGCTTTCTTT.

The chain couples TRBV15 to TRBJ1-5; 12 nucleotides agree with TRBD1. Germline V gene sequence: CDR1 LNHNV, CDR2 YYDKDF (reference sequence). The CDR3 is 19 amino acids. V lost 5 bases, J lost 2 bases, and 13 bases stayed unmatched. For the CDR3, the DNA is TGTGCCACCAGCGGCACCGGGACAGGGGGCGTAATGGGCAATCAGCCCCAGCATTTT. This sequence encodes CATSGTGTGGVMGNQPQHF.

This clonotype was seen a few times. The chain combines TRBV9 with TRBJ2-1; 7 nucleotides agree with TRBD2. There are 16 residues in the CDR3. Germline CDR1 SGDLS, CDR2 YYNGEE. V lost 0 bases to trimming and J lost 8 bases; unmatched junction nucleotides: 11. CDR3 DNA: TGTGCCAGCAGCGTAGGGCGGTCTAGCGGCACTTATGAGCAGTTCTTC. This sequence encodes CASSVGRSSGTYEQFF.

The rearrangement joins TRBV12-3 or TRBV12-4 to TRBJ1-2, with TRBD1 matching 9 bases. Trimming cost V 2 bases and J 5 bases; bases outside gene matches: 3. The CDR3 sequence is 14 residues long. This chain's CDR3 is CASSLMTGGYGYTF. In DNA form, the CDR3 reads TGTGCCAGCAGTTTAATGACAGGGGGTTATGGCTACACCTTC.

This clonotype was seen ten or more times. The chain recombines TRBV12-3 or TRBV12-4 with TRBJ2-7; 7 bases map to TRBD2. Losses at the gene ends were 4 bases for V and 7 bases for J; bases not matched to a gene: 7. The CDR3 runs to 13 residues. CDR3 nucleotides: TGTGCCAGCAGTTCGTCCGGGGAGGGGGAGCAGTACTTC. This translates into CASSSSGEGEQYF.

This clonotype showed up just a few times. The V call is TRBV10-3, the J call TRBJ2-1, with TRBD2 matching 15 bases. From germline, CDR1 is ENHRY and CDR2 SYGVKD. The CDR3 length is 18 residues. V shed 4 bases, J shed 2 bases, and the junction held 6 bases outside the gene matches. The CDR3 nucleotides are TGTGCCATCAGTGGGACTAGCGGGAGGGCCGAAACCTACAATGAGCAGTTCTTC. It translates to CAISGTSGRAETYNEQFF.

The chain is built from TRBV18 and TRBJ2-1; 7 bases fit TRBD2. J gave up 5 bases and V 2 bases, and 6 bases lay outside the gene matches. The CDR3 loop spans 15 amino acids. The germline gives CDR1 KGHSH, CDR2 LQKENI. The CDR3 DNA follows: TGTGCCAGCTCACCAAGGGCGGGAGTACACAATGAGCAGTTCTTC. This translates into CASSPRAGVHNEQFF.

The rearrangement joins TRBV6-2 or TRBV6-3 to TRBJ2-5, with a tentative D call TRBD2 (6 bases). This CDR3 is 14 amino acids long. V lost 6 bases to trimming and J lost 4 bases, with 15 bases between them. CDR1 is MNHEY and CDR2 is SVGEGT in the germline V gene. The DNA for the CDR3 is TGTGCCAGCAGCCTCGCGTGGGGAGGAGAGACCCAGTACTTC. Protein product: CASSLAWGGETQYF.

In its sample, this clonotype was seen a few times. The chain is built from TRBV7-8 and TRBJ1-1, with D possibly TRBD1 on 5 matching bases. CDR3 length equals 15 residues. V was clipped by 1 base and J by 5 bases, with 14 bases between them. Per germline, CDR1 SGHVS and CDR2 FQNEAQ. The CDR3 protein is CASSLVQGGGTEAFF. The CDR3 region has the DNA TGTGCCAGCAGCTTAGTTCAGGGAGGTGGGACTGAAGCTTTCTTT. The variable domain in full, with the rest retrieved from reference TRBV7-8 and TRBJ1-1, is GAGVSQSPRYKVAKRGQDVALRCDPISGHVSLFWYQQALGQGPEFLTYFQNEAQLDKSGLPSDRFFAERPEGSVSTLKIQRTQQEDSAVYLCASSLVQGGGTEAFFGQGTRLTVV.

The chain is built from TRBV7-3 and TRBJ2-5; D is perhaps TRBD1 (6 bases). Germline V gene lookup returns CDR1 SGHTA and CDR2 FQGTGA. The germline V and J ends were trimmed by 5 bases and 5 bases, with 12 bases remaining between them. The CDR3 length is 13 residues. The CDR3 here is CASSPTRGETQYF. CDR3 in DNA: TGTGCCAGCAGCCCAACAAGGGGGGAGACCCAGTACTTC.

This clonotype was seen more than once but under ten times. The chain recombines TRBV7-2 with TRBJ2-2, with 7 nucleotides matching TRBD1. From germline, CDR1 is SGHTA and CDR2 FQGNSA. The CDR3 totals 16 residues. The junction had 4 bases not matched to a gene; V was cut back by 3 bases and J by 0 bases. CDR3: CASSLYGTANTGELFF. In DNA, the CDR3 is TGTGCCAGCAGCTTGTATGGGACAGCGAACACCGGGGAGCTGTTTTTT. The whole variable domain, remainder taken from reference TRBV7-2 and TRBJ2-2, is GAGVSQSPSNKVTEKGKDVELRCDPISGHTALYWYRQSLGQGLEFLIYFQGNSAPDKSGLPSDRFSAERTGGSVSTLTIQRTQQEDSAVYLCASSLYGTANTGELFFGEGSRLTVL.

V gene TRBV10-2 combines with J gene TRBJ2-6; a possible D gene is TRBD1 (6 bases). The CDR3 is 19 amino acids. Germline V lookup: CDR1 WSHSY, CDR2 SAAADI. Trimming pared 4 bases from V and 1 base from J, leaving 20 bases between. CDR3 in DNA: TGCGCCAGCAGTGCATATTCCTCAGGGGAAAGATCTGGGGCCAACGTCCTGACTTTC. This codes for CASSAYSSGERSGANVLTF.